Here is one TCR beta chain with its context. The antigen this receptor binds is unknown. The record has no base qualities; no much larger clone is one base away. Moderately to severely active disease, a Clinical Activity Score of at least 3, a NOSPECS grade of at least 4, and a duration under 3 months were present in ophthalmopathy patients. Any patient with an uncontrolled infection, another autoimmune disease, pregnancy or lactation was excluded. Clinical symptoms, serum thyroxine and TRAb, thyroid ultrasound, and orbital computed tomography formed the basis for the diagnoses. PBMCs were separated from roughly 10 ml of fresh peripheral blood using Ficoll-Paque density gradient centrifugation. Total RNA was extracted using Trizol reagent, and RNA quality was assessed on an Agilent 2100 Bioanalyzer. This entry belongs to a study of T cells in Graves' hyperthyroidism and ophthalmopathy (dated by TCRdb to the late 2010s). Background on the whole study: Peripheral blood samples were taken at the time of initial diagnosis, prior to any treatment. A discovery cohort of about a hundred patients, about 40 with Graves' ophthalmopathy and under 60 with stable Graves' hyperthyroidism, was used to find distinguishing TCR V-J signatures. Prospective prediction of ophthalmopathy was tested in an independent validation cohort of approximately 18 hyperthyroidism patients and 15 to 17 patients who later progressed to ophthalmopathy. The roughly 100 discovery patients were divided at random into training and test sets in a 7:3 ratio. Thyroid tissue and blood T-cell repertoires from more than 5 Graves' hyperthyroidism patients were also compared in the study. After blood sampling, hyperthyroidism patients were treated with methimazole at a starting dose of 30 mg daily, and ophthalmopathy patients were treated with high-dose intravenous methylprednisolone. The paper describes TCR Vbeta CDR3 sequencing of 130 to 150 peripheral blood samples, made up of 40 to 45 ophthalmopathy patients, around 73 hyperthyroidism patients and some 17 progressor patients. What the study reported, not specific to this receptor: Blood samples also contained most of the expanded thyroid clonotypes (frequency above 0.001), which suggests that blood repertoires may reflect thyroid immune responses. In validation, the model predicted progression to ophthalmopathy with about 71% sensitivity and roughly 75% specificity, a median of roughly seven months before onset. A model built on a 13 V-J signature distinguished ophthalmopathy from stable hyperthyroidism, reaching 85% to 90% sensitivity and around 82% specificity in cross-validation and 80%/75% in testing. No statistical method was used to set the sample size in advance, and investigators knew the group allocation.

From cysteine to phenylalanine, the CDR3 is 11 amino acids long. Only CDR3 DNA remains: 33 bases, in frame from the first base. CDR1 and CDR2 are drawn from the germline V gene: SGHTA, FQGNSA. At the junction V is shortened by 0 bases and J by 9 bases, with 3 bases in between. TCR beta CDR3 regions were amplified from RNA transcripts. The TCR CDR3 was subjected to a first round of RT-PCR using the HTBI primer set and the Qiagen OneStep RT-PCR kit. Libraries were constructed in a second round of multiplex PCR, after which size selection and purification were carried out. Libraries were sequenced paired-end with 100 bp reads on an Illumina HiSeq2000. The source study handled its data this way. Raw data were processed with SOAPnuke, discarding reads with adapters, uncalled bases, mean Phred below 15, or no exact constant-primer or identifier match. COPE v1.2.5 was used to merge the high-quality paired reads, and each unique nucleotide sequence was defined as a clonotype. Clonotypes were aligned to IMGT TRBV, TRBD and TRBJ reference segments using MiTCR v1.1. Only V-J combinations with frequency above 0.0001, covering roughly 99% of repertoires, were analysed. A TCS score was defined as the ratio between F50 (clonal expansion) and ExV (chaos), using BLOSUM62-based TCRdist between CDR3 peptides within each V-J. Welch's t-statistics and random forest reduced around 520 V-J features to roughly 13, which were used in a naive Bayes classifier (R e1071). TCRdb applied fastp at Q25 and MiXCR to the public reads, then kept only in-frame beta chains. A single entry per CDR3 protein holds the most common genes and DNA from its merged rows. The V and J calls follow TCRdb's processing rather than the paper's. The sample table contains 250,000 to 300,000 distinct CDR3 sequences; only one count was recorded for around 15% of them. The ten largest account for about 51% of the sample.

The sequenced sample was blood. Here the chain combines TRBV7-2 and TRBJ2-1; there is no confident call for the D gene. The sequence came from a woman aged 55-69 years with Graves' ophthalmopathy. The sequenced DNA: TGTGCCAGCAGCTTAGCCCTTGAGCAGTTCTTC. It codes for CASSLALEQFF.